The present entry profiles one T cell receptor (beta chain) with its context. Its antigen is not known. This may come from a read error, since a much larger clone is one base off. TCRdb itself ran the PCR reads through MiXCR, one entry per CDR3 protein. The sample has about 510,000 distinct CDR3 sequences, roughly 25% seen once. Germline-derived CDR1 and CDR2 are DFQATT and SNEGSKA (reference sequence). This CDR3 is built from 16 residues. Sorted inputs of roughly 20,000 to 1,000,000 cells, with 10%, 30% or 50% RNA, yielded naive CD8 libraries. When naive CD8 T cells were sorted, they were gated as CD8+CD4-CCR7+CD45RA+. The sample originates from a study of molecular identifiers for immune sequencing clone quantification. Overall study context: Split five ways in replicates, RNA from approximately 20,000 or 100,000 naive CD8 cells had four portions sequenced.

Whole-study results and caveats: Clones exceeding 20 RNA copies carried over 97% of effector molecules but under 1% of naive-cell molecules.

Sequencing used naive CD8+ T cells from blood, with Jurkat cell RNA spiked in. Subset given: FACS-sorted CD8+CD4-CCR7+CD45RA+ naive T cells. This sequence originates from a human donor in good health. Some libraries in this study had Jurkat cell RNA spiked in. The chain combines TRBV20-1 with TRBJ2-3, with 11 bases matching TRBD2. CDR3 sequence: CSARPLTSGSTGTQYF. In DNA, the CDR3 is TGCAGTGCTAGACCACTTACTAGCGGGAGCACAGGTACGCAGTATTTT.